Below, one T cell receptor beta chain is given with its context. The sample belongs to a study of identical twins. MiXCR, applied by TCRdb to the 5' RACE reads, yields one record per CDR3 protein. Of roughly 1.6 million distinct CDR3 sequences listed, about 31% are singletons. Among all donors, each was a healthy Caucasian. The V gene end was trimmed by 2 bases and the J gene end by 1 base; junction bases not matched to a gene: 4. Germline V gene lookup returns CDR1 MNHNY and CDR2 SVGAGI (reference sequence). The CDR3 spans 15 residues. Sequenced sample: cord blood. The chain uses TRBV6-6 and TRBJ2-5, with 7 bases that match TRBD1. The sequence was collected from a newborn girl in good health. The CDR3 sequence: CASSYARQGQETQYF. CDR3 coding DNA: TGTGCCAGCAGTTACGCGCGACAGGGCCAAGAGACCCAGTACTTC.